These 32 T cell receptor beta chains share one sample of origin, sequenced in a study of T cell clonality in common variable immunodeficiency. The data were produced by immunoSEQ multiplex PCR, yet TCRdb's version contains in-frame clones alone and is incomplete. The sample has roughly 50,000 clones, none seen only once. The source material was peripheral blood mononuclear cells. All receptors derive from a person between 18 and 75 years old in good health.

There are many counts of this clone. Incomplete CDR3 DNA: TGCAGTGCTAGAGATCTAGGGACACCAAATCAGCCC. Protein product: CSARDLGTPNQP. The CDR3 in its entirety is CSARDLGTPNQPQHF. The chain couples TRBV20-1 to TRBJ1-5; tentatively, D is TRBD1 (6 bases). With the read ending 3 residues before the CDR3 end, the germline J gene is used to fill in that end. Germline V CDR1 and CDR2: DFQATT, SNEGSKA (reference sequence). The V and J ends lost 0 bases and 4 bases respectively, with 13 bases between them. The CDR3 contains 15 residues.

This clone was counted only a few times. The CDR3 extends 3 residues past the end of the read, so its final part is completed from the germline J gene. The rearrangement joins TRBV20-1 to TRBJ1-2, with a possible D match to TRBD1 (5 bases). This CDR3 is built from 13 residues. The germline gives CDR1 DFQATT, CDR2 SNEGSKA (reference sequence). CDR3 bases read: TGCAGTGCTAGACAGGGCTACCAAGAGACC. Amino acid sequence: CSARQGYQET. The complete CDR3 sequence is CSARQGYQETYTF.

Many counts were recorded for this clone. Read coverage stops 3 residues before the CDR3 terminus; the germline J gene supplies the remainder. This chain uses TRBV2 with TRBJ1-1; 7 bases are a match to TRBD1. Germline lookup yields CDR1 SNHLY and CDR2 FYNNEI. V lost 4 bases and J lost 5; bases outside the gene matches: 7. This CDR3 comprises 14 residues. The sequenced part of the CDR3 DNA is TGTGCCAGCAGTGTACAGGGGTTGGCAACTGAA. It encodes CASSVQGLATE. The full CDR3 is CASSVQGLATEAFF.

This clone was seen a handful of times. The read ends 3 residues early relative to the CDR3; the germline J gene fills the gap. The J gene is TRBJ1-1, the V gene TRBV5-6; D is perhaps TRBD1 (6 bases). With 3 bases removed from V and 3 bases from J, the gap between germline ends came to 12 bases. Germline CDR1 reads SGHDT; CDR2 reads YYEEEE. This CDR3 region has 14 residues. CDR3 in amino acids: CASSSTGTHTEAFF. CDR3 DNA (partial): TGTGCCAGCAGCTCGACCGGGACACACACTGAA. Full variable domain (missing parts from reference TRBV5-6 and TRBJ1-1): DAGVTQSPTHLIKTRGQQVTLRCSPKSGHDTVSWYQQALGQGPQFIFQYYEEEERQRGNFPDRFSGHQFPNYSSELNVNALLLGDSALYLCASSSTGTHTEAFFGQGTRLTVV.

Many counts were recorded for this clone. The CDR3 goes on 3 residues after the read ends, and that part is filled in from the germline J gene. The V and J genes are TRBV3-1 (or the pseudogene TRBV3-2) and TRBJ2-3; TRBD2 might be the D (5 bases). Germline loops: CDR1 LGHDT, CDR2 YNNKEL (reference sequence). Trimming took off 3 bases at V and 6 bases at J, with 10 bases between the two ends. CDR3 size: 13 residues. CDR3 sequence: CASSQERLDTQYF. Partial CDR3 DNA: TGTGCCAGCAGCCAGGAGCGGTTGGATACG.

This clone was detected only a few times. The read comes to an end 3 residues before the CDR3 does, leaving the germline J gene to fill in the end. The gene calls are TRBV11-1 and TRBJ2-7, with D perhaps matching TRBD1 (6 bases). Trimming pared 4 bases from V and 2 bases from J, leaving 15 bases between. CDR1 and CDR2 from the germline V gene are SGHAT and FQDESV (reference sequence). This CDR3 spans 15 amino acids. Partial CDR3 DNA: TGTGCCAGCAGCTCAGCCAGGGGATCGCCCTACGAG. It is translated as CASSSARGSPYE. The full CDR3 sequence reads CASSSARGSPYEQYF.

Regarding this clone: The CDR3 end lies 3 residues beyond the end of the read and is filled in from the germline J gene. The rearrangement uses TRBV19 and TRBJ2-3; 11 bases map to TRBD1. Germline V gene data show CDR1 as LNHDA and CDR2 as SQIVND (reference sequence). The CDR3 has 14 amino acids. The CDR3: CASSPGQGVETQYF. CDR3 bases read: TGTGCCAGTAGTCCGGGACAGGGGGTGGAGACG.

This clone was seen repeatedly, ten times or more. The CDR3 end is not reached by the read, which stops 3 residues before it; the germline J gene fills it in. The chain couples TRBV30 to TRBJ2-1, with TRBD2 identical over 8 bases. Germline assignment: CDR1 GTSNPN and CDR2 SVGIG (reference sequence). The length of the CDR3 is 15 residues. Unmatched junction bases numbered 13, after V lost 3 bases and J lost 9 bases. The CDR3 sequence: CAWRGPGAGGVEQFF. The part of the CDR3 DNA that was read is TGTGCCTGGAGGGGCCCGGGGGCGGGGGGAGTTGAG.

The DNA read from the CDR3 is TGTGCCAGCTCACTATCGACAGGGGGCTGGGATGAAAAA. Translated, it gives CASSLSTGGWDEK. The whole CDR3 sequence is CASSLSTGGWDEKLFF. This sequence joins TRBV18 and TRBJ1-4; TRBD1 agrees at 10 bases. The read terminates 3 residues ahead of where the CDR3 ends, so the germline J gene completes it. Per the germline V gene, CDR1 is KGHSH and CDR2 is LQKENI. The CDR3 has 16 amino acids. V lost 4 bases and J lost 6; bases outside the gene matches: 8.

Many counts were recorded for this clone. The read falls 3 residues short of the CDR3 end, and the missing part is taken from the germline J gene. This chain uses TRBV20-1 with TRBJ1-1; possible D gene TRBD1, 5 bases. The CDR3 covers 14 residues. Germline assignment: CDR1 DFQATT and CDR2 SNEGSKA (reference sequence). Trimming removed 2 bases from V and 0 bases from J, with 10 bases in between. The covered CDR3 bases are TGCAGTGCTAGACGACAGCAAATGAACACTGAA. Translating gives CSARRQQMNTE. The CDR3, in full, reads CSARRQQMNTEAFF.

On this clone: Read sequence stops 3 residues before the CDR3 end, and the germline J gene provides the missing end. The chain is built from TRBV25-1 and TRBJ2-5; no definite D call. This CDR3 is 14 amino acids long. The V gene lost 1 base and the J gene lost 4 bases, with 10 bases spanning the gap. The germline V gene has CDR1 MGHDK and CDR2 SYGVNS. The CDR3 sequence is CASSESAVVETQYF. The CDR3 bases that were read are TGTGCCAGCAGTGAATCTGCGGTAGTAGAGACC.

There are many counts of this clone. A read error may account for a junction end that differs from germline. The read terminates 3 residues before the CDR3 end, so the remaining end is supplied by the germline J gene. The V and J genes are TRBV7-7 and TRBJ2-5, with D tentatively TRBD2 (5 bases). Looked up from germline, CDR1 is SSHAT and CDR2 is FNYEAQ (reference sequence). The CDR3 totals 15 residues. The CDR3 is CASSLSGVPGETQYF. The sequenced part of the CDR3 DNA is TGTGCTAGCAGCTTAAGCGGCGTACCGGGGGAGACC.

This clone was counted at least ten times. The missing CDR3 end, 3 residues past where the read stops, is filled in from the germline J gene. J is TRBJ2-2 and V is TRBV7-3; 10 bases are a match to TRBD2. Unmatched junction bases numbered 3, after V lost 6 bases and J lost 2 bases. Germline CDR1 SGHTA, CDR2 FQGTGA. The CDR3 covers 15 residues. The CDR3 spells CASSLAGGNTGELFF. The DNA read from the CDR3 is TGTGCCAGCAGTTTAGCGGGAGGTAACACCGGGGAG.

In its sample, this clone was seen many times. The read terminates 3 residues before the CDR3 end, so the remaining end is supplied by the germline J gene. This sequence joins TRBV4-1 and TRBJ1-2; D is ambiguous. V lost 0 bases and J 4 bases, leaving 12 bases between the germline ends. The CDR3 has 15 amino acids. The germline CDR1 and CDR2 sequences are MGHRA and YSYEKL. The sequenced part of the CDR3 DNA is TGCGCCAGCAGCCAAGATGAGGGAGCGGCCTATGGC. It is translated as CASSQDEGAAYG. The full-length CDR3 reads as CASSQDEGAAYGYTF.

In its sample, this clone was seen many times. CDR3 sequence reads: CASSLKLAGVLEQFF. The covered CDR3 bases are TGTGCCAGCAGCCTGAAGCTAGCGGGAGTTCTTGAG. The chain recombines TRBV7-6 with TRBJ2-1, with TRBD2 identical over 10 bases. The CDR3 end is not reached by the read, which stops 3 residues before it; the germline J gene fills it in. The trim removed 5 bases at V and 9 bases at J, leaving 10 bases unmatched. The CDR3 has 15 residues. Germline loops: CDR1 SGHVS, CDR2 FNYEAQ.

A note on this clone: The CDR3 end falls 3 residues outside the read, so it is completed with the germline J gene. The chain has TRBV11-1 and TRBJ2-5; 8 nucleotides align to TRBD2. V lost 8 bases, J lost 4 bases, and 3 bases stayed unmatched. The CDR3 is made up of 12 amino acids. Looked up from germline, CDR1 is SGHAT and CDR2 is FQDESV (reference sequence). This CDR3 reads CASQAGVETQYF. The DNA read from the CDR3 is TGTGCCAGCCAAGCGGGAGTAGAGACC.

This clone was seen only a few times. The read terminates 3 residues before the CDR3 end, so the remaining end is supplied by the germline J gene. The chain recombines TRBV5-1 with TRBJ2-7; 8 bases fit TRBD2. V dropped 1 base and J dropped 3; count of bases not matched to a gene: 3. The CDR3 length is 14 residues. CDR1 is SGHRS and CDR2 is YFSETQ in the germline V gene. The CDR3 DNA, read in part, is TGCGCCAGCAGCTTGTCAGCGGGAGTCTACGAG. Protein sequence: CASSLSAGVYE. The complete CDR3 protein is CASSLSAGVYEQYF.

This clone showed up many times. CDR3 sequence reads: CSARGDREIDEQYF. CDR3 bases read: TGCAGTGCTAGAGGAGACAGGGAGATTGACGAG. This sequence joins TRBV20-1 and TRBJ2-7; 7 nucleotides line up with TRBD1. The read stops 3 residues short of the end of the CDR3; the missing end is completed from the germline J gene. The germline V gene has CDR1 DFQATT and CDR2 SNEGSKA (reference sequence). V trimming: 1 base; J trimming: 5 bases; junction bases outside the gene matches: 8. The CDR3 spans 14 residues.

This clone has at least ten counts. Given a much more abundant clone one base away, this may be a read error. The DNA ends 3 residues before the CDR3 does, and the rest of the CDR3 is filled in from the germline J gene. This chain connects TRBV10-3 to TRBJ1-4; TRBD1 might be the D (5 bases). Germline V gene lookup returns CDR1 ENHRY and CDR2 SYGVKD. The CDR3 consists of 15 residues. The CDR3 is CAISELQGGNSPLFF. The sequenced CDR3 bases are TGTGCCATCAGTGAGTTGCAGGGTGGTAATTCACCA.

This clone was detected many times. The covered CDR3 bases are TGTGCCAGCAGTTATAAAGCCGGACAGGGACAGCGGGAGACC. It codes for CASSYKAGQGQRET. The whole CDR3 protein reads CASSYKAGQGQRETQYF. The rearrangement links TRBV6-2 or TRBV6-3 to TRBJ2-5; TRBD1 aligns across 8 bases. The observed sequence ends 3 residues before the CDR3 terminus, with the missing tail filled in from the germline J gene. This CDR3 is 17 amino acids long. V gave up 3 bases and J gave up 5 bases; unmatched junction bases: 14. Germline values: CDR1 MNHEY, CDR2 SVGEGT.

This clone was seen many times. The read terminates 3 residues ahead of where the CDR3 ends, so the germline J gene completes it. The chain has TRBV19 and TRBJ2-1, with TRBD2 matching 12 bases. V lost 10 bases, J lost 5 bases, and 6 bases stayed unmatched. Germline loops: CDR1 LNHDA, CDR2 SQIVND (reference sequence). The CDR3 contains 14 residues. The CDR3 DNA, read in part, is TGTGCCACTCTAGCGGGAGGGCCAAACAATGAG. This gives the protein CATLAGGPNNE. Given in full, the CDR3 is CATLAGGPNNEQFF.

This clone has ten or more counts. The CDR3 loop is CASSEQGYEQYF. CDR3 DNA (partial): TGTGCCAGCAGTGAACAGGGGTACGAG. J is TRBJ2-7 and V is TRBV6-1; D might be TRBD1 (6 bases). Read coverage stops 3 residues before the CDR3 terminus; the germline J gene supplies the remainder. CDR3 length: 12 residues. Germline V CDR1 and CDR2: MNHNS, SASEGT. V was trimmed by 2 bases and J by 4 bases, leaving 6 bases between them.

This clone was observed at least ten times. CDR3 sequence reads: CASSWTGDTQYF. Incomplete CDR3 DNA: TGTGCCAGCAGCTGGACGGGGGATACG. The genes are TRBV5-5 and TRBJ2-3; weak D call: TRBD2 (5 bases). The CDR3 end falls 3 residues outside the read, so it is completed with the germline J gene. CDR1 and CDR2 (germline): SGHKS, YYEKEE (reference sequence). Between the trimmed V and J ends, which lost 3 bases and 6 bases, there was a span of 8 bases. The CDR3 contains 12 residues.

This clone was recorded at least ten times. The CDR3 end is not reached by the read, which stops 3 residues before it; the germline J gene fills it in. This rearrangement joins TRBV5-1 to TRBJ2-3; D gene unclear. There are 14 residues in the CDR3. Trimming took off 0 bases at V and 4 bases at J, with 9 bases between the two ends. Per the germline V gene, CDR1 is SGHRS and CDR2 is YFSETQ. CDR3 bases read: TGCGCCAGCAGCTTGGGGGCTGCGTCAGATACG. Translation gives CASSLGAASDT. From start to end, the CDR3 is CASSLGAASDTQYF.

This clone was seen many times. This CDR3 is CASTRPMVDTGELFF. CDR3 DNA (partial): TGTGCCAGCACCCGTCCCATGGTAGACACCGGGGAG. V usage is TRBV6-2 or TRBV6-3 and J usage is TRBJ2-2; D call uncertain. Read coverage stops 3 residues before the CDR3 terminus; the germline J gene supplies the remainder. The CDR3 is made up of 15 amino acids. Trimming pared 7 bases from V and 3 bases from J, leaving 15 bases between. Germline assignment: CDR1 MNHEY and CDR2 SVGEGT.

The table lists this clone with many counts. Read data end 3 residues before the CDR3 end; the end is taken from the germline J gene. The chain carries TRBV20-1 and TRBJ2-3; 7 bases agree with TRBD1. J was trimmed by 1 base and V by 2 bases; bases with no gene match: 12. The CDR3 extends over 17 amino acids. Germline V CDR1 and CDR2: DFQATT, SNEGSKA (reference sequence). The part of the CDR3 DNA that was read is TGCAGTGCTAGACCCCCGCCGACAGGGAAAGGCACAGATACG. The encoded protein is CSARPPPTGKGTDT. The entire CDR3 sequence reads CSARPPPTGKGTDTQYF.

This clone was seen a handful of times. With the read ending 3 residues before the CDR3 end, the germline J gene is used to fill in that end. The chain has TRBV7-8 and TRBJ2-5; 8 bases align to TRBD1. J lost 7 bases, V lost 5 bases, and 6 bases had no gene match. Germline CDR1 is SGHVS and CDR2 is FQNEAQ. This CDR3 has 13 amino acids. CDR3 loop: CASSGGTGGTQYF. The covered CDR3 bases are TGTGCCAGCAGCGGAGGGACAGGTGGGACC.

This clone has ten or more counts. With the read ending 3 residues before the CDR3 end, the germline J gene is used to fill in that end. V is TRBV2 and J is TRBJ2-7; no definite D call. This CDR3 spans 11 amino acids. The ends were cut back, 6 bases at V and 4 bases at J, with 7 bases in the middle. In germline, CDR1 is SNHLY, CDR2 FYNNEI. The CDR3 here is CASSPTYEQYF. Incomplete CDR3 DNA: TGTGCCAGCAGCCCCACTTACGAG.

This clone was seen ten or more times. The read halts 3 residues ahead of the CDR3 end, with the missing end drawn from the germline J gene. The rearrangement links TRBV7-9 to TRBJ2-7, with D hard to call. V was cut by 7 bases and J by 6 bases, with 10 bases left in between. The CDR3 covers 11 residues. Germline lookup yields CDR1 SEHNR and CDR2 FQNEAQ (reference sequence). The CDR3 loop reads CASTLELEQYF. The DNA read from the CDR3 is TGTGCCAGCACCCTAGAACTCGAG.

This clone was counted at least ten times. The read gets to within 3 residues of the CDR3 end, and the germline J gene fills in the rest. V usage is TRBV20-1 and J usage is TRBJ1-5; 7 bases are shared with TRBD1. Germline assignment: CDR1 DFQATT and CDR2 SNEGSKA (reference sequence). This CDR3 is 14 amino acids long. The junction had 8 bases not matched to a gene; V was cut back by 6 bases and J by 3 bases. CDR3 DNA (partial): TGCAGTGCCCTTCGACAGGGTCTCAATCAGCCC. This codes for CSALRQGLNQP. The complete CDR3 sequence is CSALRQGLNQPQHF.

This clone was observed many times. The CDR3 end lies 3 residues beyond the end of the read and is filled in from the germline J gene. The chain recombines TRBV18 with TRBJ1-1; D is perhaps TRBD1 (6 bases). CDR1 is KGHSH, CDR2 LQKENI, per germline. The CDR3 is 14 amino acids. V lost 8 bases to trimming and J lost 3 bases, with 16 bases between them. CDR3 DNA (partial): TGTGCCAGCACGGTACAGGGAGCGTACACTGAA. As protein: CASTVQGAYTE. The full-length CDR3 reads as CASTVQGAYTEAFF.

This clone was observed many times. The CDR3 end is not reached by the read, which stops 3 residues before it; the germline J gene fills it in. The genes are TRBV7-2 and TRBJ1-2; D call uncertain. CDR1 and CDR2 from the germline V gene are SGHTA and FQGNSA. Trimming took 7 bases from V and 6 from J, leaving 15 bases between them. The CDR3 consists of 13 residues. The covered CDR3 bases are TGTGCCAGCACCCCGAGCACGAGCCATGGC. Its protein is CASTPSTSHG. The full CDR3 sequence reads CASTPSTSHGYTF.